The sequence of this T cell receptor (beta chain) was determined in a study of radiotherapy plus CTLA-4 blockade in lung cancer. Broader study findings: How blood T cell clones changed early, along with interferon-beta, reportedly forecast response best. Blood saw expansion of tumor-derived TCR clones after radiotherapy plus ipilimumab.

As concerns this clone: Antigen specificity is unknown.

CDR3 length: 16 residues. The junction had 13 bases not matched to a gene; V was cut back by 1 base and J by 7 bases. CDR1 is GTSNPN and CDR2 is SVGIG in the germline V gene (reference sequence). Libraries were prepared by immunoSEQ multiplex PCR; TCRdb keeps only in-frame clonotypes and omits some of them. The repertoire consists of around 90,000 clones, with about four fifths occurring once and the leading ten covering 0.84%. The clonotype was recovered from a human donor with non-small cell lung cancer who had stable disease on radiotherapy plus ipilimumab. The input for sequencing was peripheral blood, taken from a patient treated with radiotherapy plus ipilimumab. The chain has TRBV30 and TRBJ1-5; 7 positions agree with TRBD1. In nucleotides, the CDR3 is TGTGCCTGGAGTGCTACCCTCTGGGGGACAGAGCAGCCCCAGCATTTT. Protein: CAWSATLWGTEQPQHF.